A selection of T cell receptor beta chains follows, all from one sample in a study of T cells in Graves' hyperthyroidism and ophthalmopathy. TCRdb re-analysed the multiplex PCR reads in MiXCR, keeping a single row per CDR3 protein. The sample has over 700,000 distinct CDR3 sequences; roughly 40% are singletons. Material: blood. These receptor sequences come from a young man with Graves' hyperthyroidism. Each CDR3 is given with its conserved first and last residue. Fields, in order: V gene, clone size, J gene, D gene, CDR3 DNA, CDR3 protein. D genes are given only for firm matches. Size is stated for part of the rows, as once, few or many counts, or as a class when the clone is expanded.

v_gene: TRBV20-1; abundance: many; j_gene: TRBJ1-2; d_gene: TRBD1; CDR3nt: TGCAGTGCTAGGCCGACAGGGGGCTCTGGCTACACCTTC; CDR3aa: CSARPTGGSGYTF
v_gene: TRBV29-1; abundance: .; j_gene: TRBJ1-2; d_gene: .; CDR3nt: TGCAGCGTTGAGTCAGGACAGACCTCTGGAAACACCTTC; CDR3aa: CSVESGQTSGNTF
v_gene: TRBV19; abundance: many; j_gene: TRBJ1-2; d_gene: .; CDR3nt: TGTGCCAGTAGTATGAGACGGGACGGCCATGGCTACACCTTC; CDR3aa: CASSMRRDGHGYTF
v_gene: TRBV5-1; abundance: few; j_gene: TRBJ2-7; d_gene: .; CDR3nt: TGCGCCAGCAGCTGGTTCCGGGACTCGTACGAGCAGTACTTC; CDR3aa: CASSWFRDSYEQYF
v_gene: TRBV6-4; abundance: few; j_gene: TRBJ1-5; d_gene: .; CDR3nt: TGTGCCAGCAGTGGCAGGCATTATAGCAATCAGCCCCAGCATTTT; CDR3aa: CASSGRHYSNQPQHF
v_gene: TRBV12-3/TRBV12-4; abundance: few; j_gene: TRBJ1-3; d_gene: .; CDR3nt: TGTGCCAGCAGTCCCTCCAGCAGGGAGGCTGGAAACACCATATATTTT; CDR3aa: CASSPSSREAGNTIYF
v_gene: TRBV14; abundance: .; j_gene: TRBJ2-7; d_gene: .; CDR3nt: TGTGCCAGCAGCTCCCGCCAGGGGCCCTACGAGCAGTACTTC; CDR3aa: CASSSRQGPYEQYF
v_gene: TRBV2; abundance: .; j_gene: TRBJ2-5; d_gene: TRBD1; CDR3nt: TGTGCCAGCAGTAAAACCGGGACAGGGACCCAGTACTTC; CDR3aa: CASSKTGTGTQYF
v_gene: TRBV25-1; abundance: many; j_gene: TRBJ2-5; d_gene: .; CDR3nt: TGTGCCAGCAGTCCGGCTAGCCCTGCGACCCAGTACTTC; CDR3aa: CASSPASPATQYF
v_gene: TRBV12-3/TRBV12-4; abundance: .; j_gene: TRBJ1-1; d_gene: .; CDR3nt: TGTGCCAGCAGCTTGATGAGGGGGTACACTGAAGCTTTCTTT; CDR3aa: CASSLMRGYTEAFF
v_gene: TRBV25-1; abundance: .; j_gene: TRBJ2-7; d_gene: .; CDR3nt: TGTGCCAGCAGCGTCGACAGGTTTACCTACGAGCAGTACTTC; CDR3aa: CASSVDRFTYEQYF
v_gene: TRBV5-1; abundance: .; j_gene: TRBJ2-2; d_gene: .; CDR3nt: TGCGCCAGCAGCAAGGGACTTAATGAGGCCACCGGGGAGCTGTTTTTT; CDR3aa: CASSKGLNEATGELFF
v_gene: TRBV5-1; abundance: .; j_gene: TRBJ2-6; d_gene: .; CDR3nt: TGCGCCAGCAGGTCACTTGGGGCCAACGTCCTGACTTTC; CDR3aa: CASRSLGANVLTF